These 13 T cell receptor beta chains came from one sample sequenced in a study of T cell repertoires in cytomegalovirus infection. TCRdb reprocessed the reads via MiXCR and lists one record per CDR3 protein. The table includes 300,000 to 400,000 distinct CDR3 sequences, over 7.5% detected once. The sample consisted of PBMCs. These receptors were obtained from a human donor in good health (CMV status not recorded). Some clones in this sample may be carry-over from other donors' samples.

V is TRBV6-2 or TRBV6-3 and J is TRBJ1-1, with a tentative D call TRBD1 (5 bases). The V end was cut by 5 bases, the J end by 0 bases, with 10 bases between. The CDR3 is 14 amino acids. Germline CDR1 is MNHEY and CDR2 is SVGEGT. CDR3 protein: CASSRGTMNTEAFF. The CDR3 DNA reads as TGTGCCAGCAGTCGGGGGACCATGAACACTGAAGCTTTCTTT.

This clonotype showed up many times. The V and J genes are TRBV6-2 or TRBV6-3 and TRBJ2-1; 14 bases map to TRBD2. Germline lookup yields CDR1 MNHEY and CDR2 SVGEGT. The length of the CDR3 is 19 residues. V lost 8 bases and J lost 0; bases outside the gene matches: 12. The CDR3 spells CASSFRLAGGISSYNEQFF. Written as DNA, the CDR3 is TGTGCCAGCTCCTTCCGACTAGCGGGGGGGATTAGCTCCTACAATGAGCAGTTCTTC.

The V gene is TRBV11-1, the J gene TRBJ2-1, with a possible D match to TRBD2 (7 bases). CDR3 length equals 19 residues. V gave up 5 bases and J gave up 5 bases, with 28 bases separating them. Germline CDR1 SGHAT, CDR2 FQDESV (reference sequence). The CDR3 is CASSPQAGASGNTNNEQFF. The DNA of the CDR3 is TGTGCCAGCAGCCCCCAGGCGGGGGCTAGCGGAAATACAAACAATGAGCAGTTCTTC.

Many counts were recorded for this clonotype. The J gene is TRBJ2-7, the V gene TRBV4-1; the D is unclear. Trimming stripped 1 base from V and 0 bases from J, with 13 bases between. Germline CDR1 is MGHRA and CDR2 is YSYEKL. This CDR3 spans 16 amino acids. The CDR3 sequence is CASSQAGRLGSYEQYF. Written as DNA, the CDR3 is TGCGCCAGCAGCCAAGCTGGCAGGTTGGGCTCCTACGAGCAGTACTTC.

Ten or more counts support this clonotype. The chain links TRBV7-2 to TRBJ1-4; the match to TRBD1 covers 10 bases. The CDR3 contains 13 residues. The germline V gene has CDR1 SGHTA and CDR2 FQGNSA. V shed 4 bases, J shed 9 bases, and the junction held 2 bases outside the gene matches. CDR3 protein: CASSSGQGKKLFF. In DNA form, the CDR3 reads TGTGCCAGCAGCTCGGGACAGGGGAAAAAACTGTTTTTT.

Notes on this clonotype: The junction shows a germline mismatch at one end, possibly a read error. The chain employs TRBV19 and TRBJ2-7; D is unresolved. Germline V lookup: CDR1 LNHDA, CDR2 SQIVND (reference sequence). The CDR3 totals 16 residues. The CDR3 DNA reads TGTGCCAGTAGTATAGATTGGCAGACGGCGTCCTCCGAGCAGTACTTC. It specifies CASSIDWQTASSEQYF.

This clonotype was recorded many times. The rearrangement uses TRBV7-9 and TRBJ1-1; no reliable D call. This CDR3 has 14 residues. V lost 5 bases to trimming and J lost 1 base, with 11 bases between them. The V gene's germline CDR1 is SEHNR and CDR2 FQNEAQ (reference sequence). The CDR3 sequence is CASSKANRNTEAFF. The CDR3 DNA reads as TGTGCCAGCAGCAAAGCTAACAGGAACACTGAAGCTTTCTTT.

This clonotype was observed a few times. This chain uses TRBV4-3 with TRBJ2-3, with D perhaps TRBD2 (6 bases). Trimming pared 4 bases from V and 2 bases from J, leaving 13 bases between. Germline values: CDR1 LGHNA, CDR2 YSLEER. The CDR3 has 15 residues. DNA of the CDR3: TGCGCCAGCAGCCTAGAAAGCGGGCCCACAGATACGCAGTATTTT. Translation: CASSLESGPTDTQYF.

This clonotype was picked up a small number of times. This chain connects TRBV29-1 to TRBJ2-7; 9 bases map to TRBD1. CDR1 and CDR2 (germline): SQVTM, ANQGSEA. After removal of 5 bases from V and 6 bases from J, the junction contained 11 bases not matched to a gene. The CDR3 loop spans 14 amino acids. In DNA form, the CDR3 reads TGCAGCGTTCCCACAGGGGGCGTCCCCTCCGAGCAGTACTTC. Protein: CSVPTGGVPSEQYF.

The V call is TRBV5-4, the J call TRBJ1-1; no firm D call. V was trimmed by 7 bases and J by 9 bases, leaving 16 bases between them. Germline V lookup: CDR1 SGHNT, CDR2 YYREEE (reference sequence). The CDR3 sequence is 12 residues long. The CDR3 region has the DNA TGTGCCAGCGGCGGGGATGGCAGGAAAGCTTTCTTT. This sequence encodes CASGGDGRKAFF.

This clonotype was recorded a few times. This chain joins TRBV19 and TRBJ2-1; 11 bases are a match to TRBD2. V shed 7 bases, J shed 5 bases, and the junction held 10 bases outside the gene matches. Germline loops: CDR1 LNHDA, CDR2 SQIVND (reference sequence). The CDR3 runs 16 residues. CDR3 region: CASTRGLLAGDNEQFF. The CDR3 nucleotides are TGTGCCAGTACTCGCGGGCTACTAGCGGGAGACAATGAGCAGTTCTTC.

In its sample, this clonotype was seen many times. A much larger clone sits a single nucleotide away, making a read error possible. V usage is TRBV11-3 and J usage is TRBJ2-3; D ambiguous. V was cut by 4 bases and J by 5 bases, with 4 bases left in between. There are 11 residues in the CDR3. Germline values: CDR1 SGHNT, CDR2 YENEEA. The CDR3 sequence: CASSSEDTQYF. The CDR3 DNA sequence: TGTGCCAGCAGCTCAGAAGATACGCAGTATTTT.

The rearrangement joins TRBV27 to TRBJ2-3, with D perhaps matching TRBD1 (5 bases). CDR3 length: 14 residues. V was trimmed by 3 bases and J by 4 bases, leaving 11 bases between them. Germline V gene sequence: CDR1 MNHEY, CDR2 SMNVEV (reference sequence). CDR3 coding DNA: TGTGCCAGCAGTTTGCTAGGGGCAGCAGATACGCAGTATTTT. Translated: CASSLLGAADTQYF.